These 2 T cell receptor beta chains came from one sample sequenced in a study of human T cells and chemical hapten exposure. TCRdb re-called the RACE reads through MiXCR, storing one row per CDR3 protein. The table lists around 110,000 distinct CDR3 sequences, less than 15% of them singletons. Time point of the sample: pre-sensitization, week 0. Regarding treatment: therapeutic diphenylcyclopropenone sensitization with weekly scalp DPC. This material consisted of whole blood, taken in connection with sensitization to the hapten diphenylcyclopropenone (DPC). Receptors were obtained from a woman in her fifties or sixties with alopecia areata. Some clones in this sample may be carry-over from other donors' samples.

This chain links TRBV24-1 with TRBJ2-2, with 9 bases aligning to TRBD1. Germline V lookup: CDR1 KGHDR, CDR2 SFDVKD. V shed 7 bases and J 4 bases; nucleotides not matched to a gene: 3. This CDR3 contains 14 residues. CDR3 protein: CATRGQGSTGELFF. CDR3 in DNA: TGTGCCACCAGAGGACAGGGGAGCACCGGGGAGCTGTTTTTT.

This clonotype was observed many times. The chain links TRBV7-6 to TRBJ1-5; the D gene is possibly TRBD1 (5 bases). The V and J ends lost 2 bases and 0 bases respectively, with 11 bases between them. CDR3 length equals 16 residues. The germline V gene encodes CDR1 SGHVS and CDR2 FNYEAQ. CDR3 coding DNA: TGTGCCAGCAGCTTATTACGGGGGGATAGCAATCAGCCCCAGCATTTT. This encodes CASSLLRGDSNQPQHF.